This TCR beta chain was obtained from a study of T cells in localized non-small cell lung cancer. Study-wide results and limits: Of the top 100 tumor clones, median approximately 60 were in adjacent lung, about 26 among its top 100.

About this clone itself: Its antigen is as yet unknown.

The junction had 6 bases not matched to a gene; V was cut back by 4 bases and J by 5 bases. Germline values: CDR1 PRHDT, CDR2 FYEKMQ (reference sequence). The CDR3 is 15 residues long. Generated by immunoSEQ multiplex PCR, the TCRdb table keeps only in-frame clones and is missing some. The repertoire holds 25,000 to 35,000 clones, with just under 80% as singletons. The sequence came from a male donor aged 60 or over with stage III squamous cell lung carcinoma. V usage is TRBV13 and J usage is TRBJ1-1, with 11 nucleotides matching TRBD1. Specimen: peripheral blood, collected before any cancer treatment. CDR3 sequence: CASSSRGQGGTEAFF. The CDR3 nucleotides are TGTGCCAGCAGCTCCCGGGGACAGGGGGGTACTGAAGCTTTCTTT.